This T cell receptor (beta chain) was captured by sequencing in a study of blood T cells in healthy people across ages. Extraction of total RNA produced a minimum of 5.5 micrograms from each sample. The germline V gene encodes CDR1 LGHDT and CDR2 YNNKEL (reference sequence). The CDR3 length is 14 residues. Trimming pared 3 bases from V and 0 bases from J, leaving 9 bases between. Ten or more counts support this clonotype. Antigen specificity is unknown. Broader study findings: Among long-lived donors, naive CD4+ cells were more numerous and diversity higher than in aged donors.

Using a J-beta primer mix together with a sample-barcoded 5' primer, a second PCR was run for roughly 7 to 12 cycles. A tag from a template-switch adaptor with 12 random nucleotides marked each cDNA molecule. From the 5' RACE reads, TCRdb called clonotypes with MiXCR, one entry per CDR3 protein. The sample contains about 650,000 distinct CDR3 sequences, 32% of which appear only once. The sequence was collected from a woman aged 80 or over in good health. V and J are TRBV3-1 and TRBJ2-7; D is ambiguous. The sequencing sample was made of blood. CDR3: CASSHGPHSYEQYF. The CDR3 DNA reads as TGTGCCAGCAGCCATGGACCGCACTCCTACGAGCAGTACTTC.